This T cell receptor beta chain came from a study of breast tumors, draining lymph nodes, adjacent tissues. Breast cancer patients provided tissue from their axillary draining lymph nodes. General study findings and limits: That most tumor T cells come from lymph nodes remained unproven.

From the multiplex PCR reads, TCRdb called clonotypes with MiXCR, one entry per CDR3 protein. The table lists some 120,000 distinct CDR3 sequences, 20% of them singletons. Of note for this clonotype: Its target is not known.

This CDR3 comprises 14 residues. Germline CDR1 and CDR2: SGHNT and YYREEE (reference sequence). The J segment lost 0 bases and the V segment lost 5 bases, leaving 4 bases of the junction unmatched. The source is a female donor with breast cancer. Some clones in this sample may be carry-over from other donors' samples. The V gene is TRBV5-4, the J gene TRBJ2-5; TRBD1 matches 7 bases. Sequenced input: axillary lymph node tissue. Written as DNA, the CDR3 is TGTGCCAGCAGAAATGGACAGGACCAAGAGACCCAGTACTTC. Amino acid sequence: CASRNGQDQETQYF.